The rows below give T cell receptor beta chains drawn from one sample of a study of long-term antiretroviral therapy in people with HIV. Measured with immunoSEQ multiplex PCR; TCRdb has only the in-frame clones, and not every one. The sample shows some 30,000 clones, nearly 90% of them seen only once. The specimen comprised unsorted PBMCs, sampled 1.1 years after starting antiretroviral therapy. The origin of the receptors is a young man with HIV. Each CDR3 is given with its conserved first and last residue. D genes are given only for firm matches. Clone size is not always given. Where it is, it says once, few, many or a class for expanded clones.

V	J	size	D	CDR3	DNA
TRBV15	TRBJ1-2	NA	NA	CATSDGRNNYGYTF	TGTGCCACCAGCGACGGCAGAAATAACTATGGCTACACCTTC
TRBV19	TRBJ2-5	NA	TRBD2	CASSIASGELPETQYF	TGTGCCAGTAGTATAGCGAGCGGGGAGCTGCCGGAGACCCAGTACTTC
TRBV7-9	TRBJ1-2	few	TRBD1	CASSGRDRGRRDGYTF	TGTGCCAGCAGCGGACGGGACAGGGGGCGTAGGGATGGCTACACCTTC
TRBV5-1	TRBJ2-1	once	NA	CASSLEQFSYNEQFF	TGCGCCAGCAGCTTGGAGCAGTTCTCCTACAATGAGCAGTTCTTC
TRBV5-1	TRBJ2-5	NA	TRBD1	CASSLGTGETQYF	TGCGCCAGCAGCTTGGGGACAGGGGAGACCCAGTACTTC
TRBV7-9	TRBJ2-7	NA	TRBD1	CASSSTGSSYEQYF	TGTGCCAGCAGCTCGACAGGGAGCTCCTACGAGCAGTACTTC
TRBV6-1	TRBJ2-5	NA	TRBD2	CASSVPPGTGGETQYF	TGTGCCAGCAGTGTCCCTCCCGGGACGGGGGGAGAGACCCAGTACTTC
TRBV18	TRBJ2-1	NA	TRBD2	CASSPRDSGSFHEQFF	TGTGCCAGCTCACCACGAGATAGCGGGAGTTTCCATGAGCAGTTCTTC
TRBV30	TRBJ1-6	NA	NA	CAWGKGRSPLHF	TGTGCCTGGGGTAAGGGCCGATCACCCCTCCACTTT
TRBV30	TRBJ2-5	NA	NA	CAWSVGGGPQETQYF	TGTGCCTGGAGTGTAGGTGGGGGGCCCCAAGAGACCCAGTACTTC
TRBV7-9	TRBJ2-1	NA	NA	CASSRFPRGARAHNEQFF	TGTGCCAGCAGCCGATTCCCCAGGGGGGCGAGGGCACACAATGAGCAGTTCTTC
TRBV7-9	TRBJ1-2	few	NA	CASSLSSYNYGYTF	TGTGCCAGCAGCTTAAGTTCGTATAACTATGGCTACACCTTC
TRBV19	TRBJ2-7	NA	TRBD2	CASSMGLAGNYEQYF	TGTGCCAGTAGTATGGGACTAGCGGGAAACTACGAGCAGTACTTC
TRBV4-2	TRBJ2-7	few	NA	CASSQGNSGEQYF	TGTGCCAGCAGCCAAGGCAACTCGGGCGAGCAGTACTTC
TRBV5-4	TRBJ1-2	few	NA	CASSSYGGNGYTF	TGTGCCAGCAGCTCCTACGGGGGAAATGGCTACACCTTC
TRBV5-1	TRBJ2-2	NA	NA	CASSPLPSDGTGELFF	TGCGCCAGCAGCCCGCTGCCTAGCGATGGAACCGGGGAGCTGTTTTTT
TRBV7-3	TRBJ1-2	few	NA	CASSLTPGTAIGGYTF	TGTGCCAGCAGCTTAACGCCCGGGACGGCCATCGGAGGCTACACCTTC
TRBV27	TRBJ2-7	once	TRBD2	CASSPRWREVYEQYF	TGTGCCAGCAGTCCGCGTTGGCGGGAGGTCTACGAGCAGTACTTC
TRBV7-2	TRBJ1-4	NA	NA	CASSLRGGRGHNEKLFF	TGTGCCAGCAGCTTAAGGGGGGGGAGAGGCCACAATGAAAAACTGTTTTTT
TRBV7-2	TRBJ1-1	NA	NA	CASSPLGELMNTEAFF	TGTGCCAGCAGCCCACTGGGGGAATTGATGAACACTGAAGCTTTCTTT
TRBV27	TRBJ2-1	NA	NA	CASSLWGETSYNEQFF	TGTGCCAGCAGTTTATGGGGAGAAACCTCCTACAATGAGCAGTTCTTC
TRBV4-2	TRBJ1-4	NA	NA	CASSLGDGNEKLFF	TGTGCCAGCAGCCTCGGGGACGGGAATGAAAAACTGTTTTTT
TRBV14	TRBJ1-6	NA	NA	CASSREIGANSPLHF	TGTGCCAGCAGCCGAGAGATCGGTGCGAATTCACCCCTCCACTTT
TRBV10-3	TRBJ2-7	NA	TRBD1	CAISESPGQLIYEQYF	TGTGCCATCAGTGAGTCTCCGGGACAGCTAATCTACGAGCAGTACTTC
TRBV19	TRBJ2-2	NA	TRBD1	CASSRGQYTGELFF	TGTGCCAGTAGTAGGGGACAGTACACCGGGGAGCTGTTTTTT
TRBV4-1	TRBJ2-1	NA	NA	CASSEDISSYNEQFF	TGCGCCAGCAGCGAAGACATCTCCTCCTACAATGAGCAGTTCTTC
TRBV6-1	TRBJ2-3	NA	TRBD2	CASTLLAGGSDTQYF	TGTGCCAGCACCTTACTAGCGGGGGGCTCAGATACGCAGTATTTT
TRBV6-5	TRBJ1-5	NA	NA	CASSYGGNQPQHF	TGTGCCAGCAGTTACGGGGGCAATCAGCCCCAGCATTTT